A single T cell receptor (beta chain) is shown here with its context. This entry comes from a study of cytomegalovirus exposure and HLA in healthy donors. PCR used 60 Vbeta primers and 13 Jbeta primers. This table comes from immunoSEQ multiplex PCR, and its TCRdb copy is limited to in-frame clones, with some not included. Of about 160,000 clones in the sample, about 78% were seen once. The CDR3 loop spans 15 amino acids. With 1 base removed from V and 3 bases from J, the gap between germline ends came to 13 bases. Germline V CDR1 and CDR2: SGHTS, YDEGEE. This receptor was taken from a male donor in good health and CMV-seronegative. The sample was PBMCs. This chain connects TRBV5-8 to TRBJ1-2; unclear D gene. Here the CDR3 DNA reads TGTGCCAGCAGCTTGCTGCAGCCAAGCGACTATGGCTACACCTTC. Translating gives CASSLLQPSDYGYTF.